Listed below are T cell receptor beta chains from one sample, sequenced in a study of blood T cells in healthy people across ages. TCRdb reprocessed the 5' RACE reads via MiXCR and lists one record per CDR3 protein. The table shows over 700,000 distinct CDR3 sequences, with about 53% occurring only once. The sample consisted of blood. The receptors stem from a man older than 75 in good health. CDR3s include the opening cysteine and the closing phenylalanine or tryptophan. D genes are given only for firm matches. Clone size is stated in some rows and not others, as once, few, many or a class when expanded.

>TRBJ2-1|TRBV7-9|.|few
CASSFPGKRDNEQFF
TGTGCCAGCAGCTTCCCGGGGAAGCGGGACAATGAGCAGTTCTTC
>TRBJ2-1|TRBV9|.|.
CASSAGPDYNEQFF
TGTGCCAGCAGCGCCGGTCCTGACTACAATGAGCAGTTCTTC
>TRBJ2-5|TRBV20-1|.|.
CSARYGMVKTQYF
TGCAGTGCTAGATACGGGATGGTAAAGACCCAGTACTTC
>TRBJ2-2|TRBV18|.|.
CASSPNLSGTGELFF
TGTGCCAGCTCACCAAATCTCAGCGGCACCGGGGAGCTGTTTTTT
>TRBJ2-1|TRBV20-1|TRBD2|.
CSAPRGLAGFNEQFF
TGCAGTGCCCCACGGGGACTAGCGGGTTTTAATGAGCAGTTCTTC
>TRBJ2-5|TRBV3-1|.|.
CASSQETLETQYF
TGTGCCAGCAGCCAAGAAACGCTAGAGACCCAGTACTTC
>TRBJ2-1|TRBV24-1|TRBD2|.
CATSDPGLAGVEQFF
TGTGCCACCAGTGATCCGGGACTAGCGGGAGTTGAGCAGTTCTTC
>TRBJ2-4|TRBV5-1|.|few
CASSLDGAGIQYF
TGCGCCAGCAGCTTGGATGGGGCAGGAATTCAGTACTTC
>TRBJ2-1|TRBV7-8|.|.
CASSLDRHNEQFF
TGTGCCAGCAGCTTAGATCGGCACAATGAGCAGTTCTTC
>TRBJ1-1|TRBV6-5|.|.
CASSKPGTKNTEAFF
TGTGCCAGCAGTAAACCCGGGACAAAAAACACTGAAGCTTTCTTT
>TRBJ2-7|TRBV7-9|TRBD2|.
CASSRPFGRETYEQYF
TGTGCCAGCAGCCGCCCGTTTGGGCGGGAGACCTACGAGCAGTACTTC
>TRBJ1-5|TRBV7-2|.|.
CASSLVDSSNRPQHF
TGTGCCAGCAGCTTAGTCGACAGCTCCAATCGGCCCCAGCATTTT
>TRBJ1-2|TRBV6-5|.|.
CASSYSEGQNYGYTF
TGTGCCAGCAGTTACTCGGAGGGACAAAACTATGGCTACACCTTC
>TRBJ1-2|TRBV10-3|.|few
CAISGLGAKGYTF
TGTGCCATCAGTGGCCTAGGGGCCAAGGGCTACACCTTC
>TRBJ2-7|TRBV27|.|.
CASGNRSYEQYF
TGTGCCAGCGGAAATAGGTCCTACGAGCAGTACTTC
>TRBJ2-1|TRBV7-9|.|.
CASSLDLASNEQFF
TGTGCCAGCAGCTTAGACCTAGCGAGCAATGAGCAGTTCTTC
>TRBJ2-5|TRBV20-1|TRBD2|.
CSANSGRGETQYF
TGCAGTGCTAATAGCGGGAGGGGAGAGACCCAGTACTTC
>TRBJ2-1|TRBV20-1|.|.
CSARVAGTLEQFF
TGCAGTGCTAGGGTAGCAGGGACCTTGGAGCAGTTCTTC
>TRBJ2-5|TRBV24-1|TRBD1|.
CATSDPPKGQQETQYF
TGTGCCACCAGTGACCCCCCCAAGGGACAGCAAGAGACCCAGTACTTC
>TRBJ2-1|TRBV5-1|.|few
CASSLGRAGSYNEQFF
TGCGCCAGCAGCTTGGGCAGGGCAGGGAGCTACAATGAGCAGTTCTTC
>TRBJ1-1|TRBV2|.|.
CASSEGGRVGRTEAFF
TGTGCCAGCAGTGAAGGAGGCAGAGTTGGACGCACTGAAGCTTTCTTT
>TRBJ2-7|TRBV29-1|.|.
CSVGYPRGVSYEQYF
TGCAGCGTTGGGTACCCCAGGGGGGTATCCTACGAGCAGTACTTC
>TRBJ2-5|TRBV29-1|TRBD1|.
CSVDARGFETQYF
TGCAGCGTTGATGCCAGGGGGTTCGAGACCCAGTACTTC
>TRBJ1-2|TRBV2|TRBD1|.
CASSAQGDRHGYTF
TGTGCCAGCAGTGCCCAGGGGGACAGACATGGCTACACCTTC
>TRBJ1-2|TRBV3-1|.|few
CASSQDGGLGYTF
TGTGCCAGCAGCCAAGATGGGGGGCTTGGCTACACCTTC
>TRBJ2-1|TRBV20-1|.|.
CSARTSETQFF
TGCAGTGCTCGAACTTCCGAGACCCAGTTCTTC
>TRBJ2-7|TRBV10-3|.|.
CATRDNSYEQYF
TGTGCCACCCGGGACAACTCCTACGAGCAGTACTTC
>TRBJ2-6|TRBV7-2|.|.
CASGSEVGANVLTF
TGTGCCAGCGGCTCAGAGGTGGGGGCCAACGTCCTGACTTTC
>TRBJ2-7|TRBV29-1|.|.
CSVAVRGEQYF
TGCAGCGTCGCCGTCCGGGGCGAGCAGTACTTC
>TRBJ1-2|TRBV7-9|.|.
CASSLVGDRYYGYTF
TGTGCCAGCAGCTTAGTTGGCGACCGGTACTATGGCTACACCTTC
>TRBJ2-7|TRBV20-1|.|few
CSAAAQGLNEQYF
TGCAGTGCCGCAGCACAGGGTCTAAACGAGCAGTACTTC
>TRBJ2-7|TRBV6-6|TRBD2|few
CASSYSAGATYEQYF
TGTGCCAGCAGTTACTCGGCGGGAGCTACCTACGAGCAGTACTTC
>TRBJ2-3|TRBV5-5|.|few
CASSITQAKDTQYF
TGTGCCAGCAGCATTACCCAGGCCAAAGATACGCAGTATTTT
>TRBJ1-1|TRBV6-1|.|once
CASSELGITEAFF
TGTGCCAGCAGTGAACTCGGCATCACTGAAGCTTTCTTT
>TRBJ2-1|TRBV2|.|.
CASSEDEGGPYNEQFF
TGTGCCAGCAGTGAAGATGAGGGGGGGCCGTACAATGAGCAGTTCTTC
>TRBJ2-3|TRBV4-1|.|.
CASSQPRGSGASTDTQYF
TGCGCCAGCAGCCAACCCCGAGGGAGCGGTGCTAGCACAGATACGCAGTATTTT
>TRBJ2-5|TRBV2|TRBD2|few
CASRSVLAGETQYF
TGTGCCAGCCGATCCGTACTAGCGGGAGAGACCCAGTACTTC